The TCR beta chain described here comes from a study of OX40 agonist ivuxolimab in advanced cancers. The study's findings and limits: CD8+ T cells showed, on average, more clonal expansion than CD4+ cells.

Patients were ineligible given autoimmune disease history or systemic immunosuppression. Concerning this clone: What it recognizes is unknown.

The V gene lost 8 bases and the J gene lost 1 base, with 14 bases spanning the gap. Germline values: CDR1 SEHNR, CDR2 FQNEAQ (reference sequence). This CDR3 spans 14 amino acids. The assay was immunoSEQ multiplex PCR, and TCRdb's table has in-frame clones only and misses some. Here the sample spans under 85,000 clones, over 80% being singletons. The sequencing here drew on CD4+ or CD8+ T cells sorted from blood, taken in a trial of the OX40 agonist ivuxolimab. This receptor was taken from an adult with an advanced solid tumor such as melanoma, head and neck, liver or kidney cancer. This chain uses TRBV7-9 with TRBJ1-2, with D perhaps TRBD1 (6 bases). CDR3 residues: CASEGGRGNYGYTF. As DNA, the CDR3 is TGTGCCAGCGAGGGGGGCCGCGGTAACTATGGCTACACCTTC.